These 27 T cell receptor beta chains originate from one sample sequenced in a study of blood T cell repertoires in COVID-19. Data came from immunoSEQ multiplex PCR; TCRdb stores just in-frame clones and leaves some out. Of 310,000 or so clones in the sample, approximately 82% were seen once. Sequenced input: peripheral blood. The receptors come from a woman between 45 and 60 years old with acute or convalescent COVID-19.

The V gene is TRBV6-5, the J gene TRBJ1-2; D perhaps matches TRBD1 (5 bases). Germline loops: CDR1 MNHEY, CDR2 SVGAGI. This CDR3 region has 11 residues. Trimming left V 5 bases short and J 7 bases short, with 8 bases between. CDR3 protein: CASSRGGGYTF. CDR3 DNA: TGTGCCAGCAGTCGGGGGGGTGGCTACACCTTC.

The chain is built from TRBV18 and TRBJ2-7; 7 bases fit TRBD1. Germline lookup yields CDR1 KGHSH and CDR2 LQKENI. The trim removed 3 bases at V and 5 bases at J, leaving 4 bases unmatched. The CDR3 runs to 13 residues. The DNA of the CDR3 is TGTGCCAGCTCACCCGGGACAGATAACGAGCAGTACTTC. The encoded protein is CASSPGTDNEQYF.

This clone has only one observation. The V call is TRBV7-2, the J call TRBJ2-5; 7 bases map to TRBD2. The CDR3 is made up of 14 amino acids. The V gene's germline CDR1 is SGHTA and CDR2 FQGNSA. V was clipped by 5 bases and J by 3 bases; unmatched bases: 6. CDR3 sequence (DNA): TGTGCCAGCAGCCCTCGACTAGCCAAAGAGACCCAGTACTTC. It translates to CASSPRLAKETQYF.

This chain joins TRBV6-6 and TRBJ1-6; 9 positions match TRBD1. The V segment lost 5 bases and the J segment 9 bases; nucleotides outside the gene matches: 5. Germline V CDR1 and CDR2: MNHNY, SVGAGI (reference sequence). The CDR3 spans 14 residues. The CDR3 loop is CASSPDRGASPLHF. The CDR3 nucleotides read TGTGCCAGCAGTCCGGACAGGGGCGCTTCACCCCTCCACTTT.

The rearrangement uses TRBV19 and TRBJ1-4; D possibly corresponds to TRBD1 (6 bases). The CDR3 is 16 amino acids. Germline CDR1 and CDR2: LNHDA and SQIVND (reference sequence). With 2 bases removed from V and 8 bases from J, the gap between germline ends came to 18 bases. In DNA, the CDR3 is TGTGCCAGTAGTATACGGTCGGCAGGGGAAAACGAAAAACTGTTTTTT. This translates into CASSIRSAGENEKLFF.

The chain employs TRBV7-9 and TRBJ1-5, with 9 bases lining up with TRBD1. Germline V gene lookup returns CDR1 SEHNR and CDR2 FQNEAQ (reference sequence). The J segment lost 0 bases and the V segment lost 5 bases, leaving 11 bases of the junction unmatched. The CDR3 totals 18 residues. CDR3 coding DNA: TGTGCCAGCAGCCCGGGACAGGGTGGGGGATATAGCAATCAGCCCCAGCATTTT. Amino acid sequence: CASSPGQGGGYSNQPQHF.

This chain joins TRBV10-3 and TRBJ1-2; D is possibly TRBD1 (6 bases). Germline CDR1 is ENHRY and CDR2 is SYGVKD. Trimming took 5 bases from V and 8 from J, leaving 15 bases between them. The CDR3 loop spans 13 amino acids. The CDR3 DNA reads TGTGCCATCAGTTCCCGGGGGGCGCTGGGCTACACCTTC. Its translation is CAISSRGALGYTF.

The chain carries TRBV11-3 and TRBJ2-1; 13 bases agree with TRBD2. The germline V gene has CDR1 SGHNT and CDR2 YENEEA. The CDR3 contains 21 residues. Germline trimming cut 0 bases from V and 0 bases from J; bases unmatched to any gene: 11. The CDR3 DNA reads as TGTGCCAGCAGCTTAGAATGGGGACTAGCGGGGCTAAAAAGCTCCTACAATGAGCAGTTCTTC. As protein: CASSLEWGLAGLKSSYNEQFF.

This chain connects TRBV6-1 to TRBJ1-2; 9 nucleotides agree with TRBD1. V lost 2 bases to trimming and J lost 5 bases; unmatched junction nucleotides: 6. Per the germline V gene, CDR1 is MNHNS and CDR2 is SASEGT. There are 15 residues in the CDR3. CDR3 coding DNA: TGTGCCAGCAGTGAAACCCTACAGGGGGCTTATGGCTACACCTTC. Its protein product is CASSETLQGAYGYTF.

The chain couples TRBV10-1 to TRBJ1-1; possibly TRBD1 for D (6 bases). The CDR3 has 14 amino acids. The germline gives CDR1 WNHNN, CDR2 SYGVQD (reference sequence). Deletions cut 5 bases from V and 6 bases from J, with 16 bases between. The CDR3 DNA follows: TGCGCCAGCAGTATGGACAGTCGAAGGGCTGAAGCTTTCTTT. It is translated as CASSMDSRRAEAFF.

This chain links TRBV6-5 with TRBJ2-7; possibly TRBD1 for D (6 bases). The CDR3 is made up of 14 amino acids. Trimming pared 5 bases from V and 2 bases from J, leaving 13 bases between. The V gene's germline CDR1 is MNHEY and CDR2 SVGAGI. The CDR3 nucleotides read TGTGCCAGCAGTCCGGACAGTATTCCCTACGAGCAGTACTTC. Protein sequence: CASSPDSIPYEQYF.

The rearrangement joins TRBV19 to TRBJ1-3, with D possibly being TRBD1 (5 bases). V gave up 5 bases and J gave up 6 bases, with 14 bases separating them. Germline assignment: CDR1 LNHDA and CDR2 SQIVND (reference sequence). This CDR3 region has 14 residues. CDR3: CASSASGRVNTIYF. In DNA form, the CDR3 reads TGTGCCAGTAGTGCTTCCGGCAGGGTAAACACCATATATTTT.

The gene calls are TRBV30 and TRBJ1-2; D gene unclear. Germline loops: CDR1 GTSNPN, CDR2 SVGIG (reference sequence). There are 14 residues in the CDR3. The V end was cut by 0 bases, the J end by 6 bases, with 14 bases between. CDR3 sequence reads: CAWSVRGPLNGYTF. CDR3 coding DNA: TGTGCCTGGAGTGTACGAGGGCCCCTGAATGGCTACACCTTC.

This chain joins TRBV27 and TRBJ1-2; D might be TRBD1 (5 bases). CDR3 size: 11 residues. The V gene lost 8 bases and the J gene lost 2 bases, with 6 bases spanning the gap. From germline, CDR1 is MNHEY and CDR2 SMNVEV (reference sequence). The DNA for the CDR3 is TGTGCCAGCGGGGCAAACTATGGCTACACCTTC. The encoded protein is CASGANYGYTF.

The V call is TRBV29-1, the J call TRBJ1-1; D remains ambiguous. Germline V CDR1 and CDR2: SQVTM, ANQGSEA. Trimming pared 0 bases from V and 4 bases from J, leaving 15 bases between. The length of the CDR3 is 15 residues. The CDR3 here is CSVEESARVGTEAFF. The CDR3 DNA follows: TGCAGCGTTGAAGAAAGTGCGCGGGTAGGCACTGAAGCTTTCTTT. Full variable domain (missing parts from reference TRBV29-1 and TRBJ1-1): SAVISQKPSRDICQRGTSLTIQCQVDSQVTMMFWYRQQPGQSLTLIATANQGSEATYESGFVIDKFPISRPNLTFSTLTVSNMSPEDSSIYLCSVEESARVGTEAFFGQGTRLTVV.

This clone has a handful of counts. The rearrangement joins TRBV7-9 to TRBJ2-2; 7 nucleotides line up with TRBD1. The ends lost 4 bases at V and 2 bases at J; junction bases unmatched: 7. CDR3 length: 16 amino acids. Germline V lookup: CDR1 SEHNR, CDR2 FQNEAQ (reference sequence). The CDR3 nucleotides are TGTGCCAGCAGCTCGGGACAGAAGTTAAACACCGGGGAGCTGTTTTTT. It yields the protein CASSSGQKLNTGELFF.

This clone was observed a few times. At the DNA level, this CDR3 is encoded by other sequences in the same sample as well. This chain links TRBV7-8 with TRBJ2-3, with 8 bases lining up with TRBD1. The junction had 3 bases not matched to a gene; V was cut back by 5 bases and J by 2 bases. The CDR3 has 14 residues. CDR1 and CDR2 (germline): SGHVS, FQNEAQ. The CDR3 DNA reads TGTGCCAGCAGCCTGGACAGGGTCACAGATACGCAGTATTTT. It yields the protein CASSLDRVTDTQYF.

This chain connects TRBV19 to TRBJ2-3; D is unclear. CDR1 and CDR2 (germline): LNHDA, SQIVND (reference sequence). This CDR3 region has 13 residues. Trimming stripped 4 bases from V and 4 bases from J, with 9 bases between. The CDR3, as DNA: TGTGCCAGTAGTACGCCGAGAGCAGATACGCAGTATTTT. Translation gives CASSTPRADTQYF.

The chain is built from TRBV27 and TRBJ2-1, with a possible D match to TRBD2 (6 bases). From germline, CDR1 is MNHEY and CDR2 SMNVEV (reference sequence). Trimming pared 8 bases from V and 0 bases from J, leaving 11 bases between. The CDR3 is made up of 14 amino acids. CDR3 sequence (DNA): TGTGCCAGCCAACGGGGGTCCTCCTACAATGAGCAGTTCTTC. Encoded protein: CASQRGSSYNEQFF.

J is TRBJ1-5 and V is TRBV6-5, with 7 bases lining up with TRBD1. Germline V gene data show CDR1 as MNHEY and CDR2 as SVGAGI. The CDR3 spans 13 residues. Losses at the gene ends were 2 bases for V and 5 bases for J; bases not matched to a gene: 0. For the CDR3, the DNA is TGTGCCAGCAGTTACGACAGGGATCAGCCCCAGCATTTT. The encoded protein is CASSYDRDQPQHF.

The chain has TRBV7-6 and TRBJ2-6; D is possibly TRBD1 (6 bases). There are 16 residues in the CDR3. Per germline, CDR1 SGHVS and CDR2 FNYEAQ. Trimming cost V 1 base and J 4 bases, with 11 bases left between them. The CDR3 DNA follows: TGTGCCAGCAGCTTAGATACAGGGCCCGGGGCCAACGTCCTGACTTTC. Amino acid sequence: CASSLDTGPGANVLTF. The full variable domain, in which reference TRBV7-6 and TRBJ2-6 provide the parts outside the CDR3, is GAGVSQSPRYKVTKRGQDVALRCDPISGHVSLYWYRQALGQGPEFLTYFNYEAQQDKSGLPNDRFSAERPEGSISTLTIQRTEQRDSAMYRCASSLDTGPGANVLTFGAGSRLTVL.

The rearrangement links TRBV6-6 to TRBJ2-2, with 7 bases aligning to TRBD1. The CDR3 loop spans 15 amino acids. The J segment lost 5 bases and the V segment lost 5 bases, leaving 8 bases of the junction unmatched. Germline-derived CDR1 and CDR2 are MNHNY and SVGAGI (reference sequence). CDR3: CASSVTGDGTGELFF. The CDR3 coding sequence is TGTGCCAGCAGTGTAACAGGGGATGGAACCGGGGAGCTGTTTTTT.

The chain uses TRBV18 and TRBJ1-1; D is unclear. V was pared by 1 base and J by 6 bases, with 9 bases between. CDR3 length: 13 amino acids. Germline assignment: CDR1 KGHSH and CDR2 LQKENI. CDR3 nucleotides: TGTGCCAGCTCACCACTACGGAGCCCTGAAGCTTTCTTT. The encoded protein is CASSPLRSPEAFF.

At least ten counts were recorded for this clone. The rearrangement joins TRBV6-2 or TRBV6-3 to TRBJ2-7, with 8 bases aligning to TRBD1. Germline values: CDR1 MNHEY, CDR2 SVGEGT. V lost 0 bases, J lost 5 bases, and 6 bases stayed unmatched. This CDR3 region has 15 residues. In DNA, the CDR3 is TGTGCCAGCAGTTACTCGACAGGGGCCTCTGACGAGCAGTACGTC. Protein product: CASSYSTGASDEQYV.

The V call is TRBV2, the J call TRBJ1-6; 7 nucleotides agree with TRBD1. The CDR3 is 14 amino acids. The trim removed 7 bases at V and 7 bases at J, leaving 7 bases unmatched. Germline CDR1 reads SNHLY; CDR2 reads FYNNEI. Written as DNA, the CDR3 is TGTGCCAGCATAACGGGACAGTCCAATTCACCCCTCCACTTT. Encoded protein: CASITGQSNSPLHF.

The chain has TRBV5-1 and TRBJ1-1; TRBD1 is a possible D gene (5 bases). Trimming cost V 5 bases and J 1 base, with 9 bases left between them. This CDR3 is built from 13 residues. Germline lookup yields CDR1 SGHRS and CDR2 YFSETQ. CDR3 sequence: CASRGQKNTEAFF. The CDR3 DNA sequence: TGCGCCAGCAGAGGACAAAAGAACACTGAAGCTTTCTTT.

The V call is TRBV4-1, the J call TRBJ2-3; 9 bases fit TRBD2. CDR1 and CDR2 (germline): MGHRA, YSYEKL. There are 18 residues in the CDR3. The ends lost 0 bases at V and 6 bases at J; junction bases unmatched: 13. The CDR3 sequence is CASSQDTMSSGEGDTQYF. DNA of the CDR3: TGCGCCAGCAGCCAAGATACCATGTCTAGCGGGGAGGGGGATACGCAGTATTTT.